Here is one TCR beta chain with its context. The sample is drawn from a study of cytomegalovirus exposure and HLA in healthy donors. PCR was performed using 60 Vbeta and 13 Jbeta primers. Libraries were prepared by immunoSEQ multiplex PCR; TCRdb keeps only in-frame clonotypes and omits some of them. The data contain over 110,000 clones, roughly 80% of them singletons. Losses at the gene ends were 3 bases for V and 4 bases for J; bases not matched to a gene: 6. This CDR3 is 15 amino acids long. Germline V gene lookup returns CDR1 SGDLS and CDR2 YYNGEE. This TCR derives from a middle-aged man in good health and CMV-seronegative. Sequences were obtained from PBMCs. The rearrangement uses TRBV9 and TRBJ2-3; 9 nucleotides agree with TRBD1. DNA for the CDR3: TGTGCCAGCAGCGGCCGGGACAGGGCTGCAGATACGCAGTATTTT. This codes for CASSGRDRAADTQYF.